This TCR beta chain was recorded in a study of graft-versus-host responses after intestinal transplantation. Study summary: All recipients got anti-thymocyte globulin induction, then tacrolimus and steroids for roughly 3 years. Study outcomes and limitations: Association was observed between peak circulating GvH clone levels and early post-transplant HvG declines.

On this clone itself: Its antigen is not known.

Germline V lookup: CDR1 MNHEY, CDR2 SMNVEV (reference sequence). The CDR3 extends over 15 amino acids. The V segment lost 8 bases and the J segment 4 bases; nucleotides outside the gene matches: 4. This table comes from immunoSEQ multiplex PCR, and its TCRdb copy is limited to in-frame clones, with some not included. The sample contains 90,000 to 95,000 clones, roughly nine tenths of which appear only once. This clonotype was sampled from a human donor who received an intestinal transplant. The input for sequencing was unstimulated CD8+ T cells sorted from spleen or lymph node cells, taken before intestinal transplant. This chain joins TRBV27 and TRBJ2-1; the match to TRBD2 covers 14 bases. DNA of the CDR3: TGTGCCAGCGGGACTAGCGGGAGTAAGTACAATGAGCAGTTCTTC. Translating gives CASGTSGSKYNEQFF.